The rows below give T cell receptor beta chains drawn from one sample of a study of T cell responses to AZD1222 COVID-19 vaccine. Method: immunoSEQ multiplex PCR; TCRdb's copy keeps in-frame clones and lacks some. The table records 110,000 or so clones, 89% of them present only once. This specimen was peripheral blood, taken on day 0 of MenACWY control vaccination. These receptors all stem from an adult in good health. CDR3s include the opening cysteine and the closing phenylalanine or tryptophan. The D gene is left open where the match is weak. Clone size is stated in some rows and not others, as once, few, many or a class when expanded.

clone_size	j_call	v_call	d_call	cdr3_length	cdr3_aa	cdr3_nt
.	TRBJ1-1	TRBV4-1	.	16	CASSQALGQGNTEAFF	TGCGCCAGCAGCCAAGCCCTGGGGCAGGGGAACACTGAAGCTTTCTTT
.	TRBJ1-6	TRBV30	.	15	CAWSRGGTYNSPLHF	TGTGCCTGGAGTAGGGGGGGCACCTATAATTCACCCCTCCACTTT
.	TRBJ1-3	TRBV6-1	.	16	CASSEGLMSSGNTIYF	TGTGCCAGCAGTGAGGGGCTGATGTCCTCTGGAAACACCATATATTTT
.	TRBJ1-1	TRBV29-1	.	11	CSVDRLPEAFF	TGCAGCGTTGATCGGCTGCCTGAAGCTTTCTTT
.	TRBJ1-4	TRBV9	TRBD1	17	CASSVAGQGQDHEKLFF	TGTGCCAGCAGCGTAGCGGGACAGGGGCAAGATCATGAAAAACTGTTTTTT
.	TRBJ1-3	TRBV7-8	.	14	CASSWKVAGNTIYF	TGTGCCAGCAGCTGGAAGGTGGCTGGAAACACCATATATTTT
.	TRBJ1-2	TRBV7-8	TRBD1	16	CASSEQGASLNYGYTF	TGTGCCAGCAGCGAACAGGGGGCGTCGCTCAACTATGGCTACACCTTC
.	TRBJ2-7	TRBV6-5	TRBD1	14	CASRSDGQGYEQYF	TGTGCCAGCAGATCAGACGGACAGGGCTACGAGCAGTACTTC
.	TRBJ2-7	TRBV7-2	TRBD2	15	CASSLQERGPYEQYF	TGTGCCAGCAGCTTACAGGAGCGGGGGCCCTACGAGCAGTACTTC
.	TRBJ2-3	TRBV10-1	TRBD1	14	CASGRDRAADTQYF	TGCGCCAGCGGGAGGGACAGGGCGGCAGATACGCAGTATTTT
.	TRBJ2-3	TRBV19	.	12	CASSYYTDTQYF	TGTGCCAGTAGTTACTACACAGATACGCAGTATTTT
.	TRBJ1-5	TRBV6-5	.	15	CASSPAGDEGQPQHF	TGTGCCAGCAGTCCCGCCGGGGATGAGGGCCAGCCCCAGCATTTT
.	TRBJ1-5	TRBV3-1/TRBV3-2	TRBD1	16	CASSQASGQHNQPQHF	TGTGCCAGCAGCCAAGCTTCGGGACAGCATAATCAGCCCCAGCATTTT
.	TRBJ1-5	TRBV12-3/TRBV12-4	.	13	CASSLDPSNPQHF	TGTGCCAGCAGTTTAGACCCCTCAAACCCCCAGCATTTT
.	TRBJ2-1	TRBV5-1	TRBD1	17	CASSLAFVQGARNEQFF	TGCGCCAGCAGCTTGGCCTTCGTTCAGGGGGCGCGAAATGAGCAGTTCTTC
.	TRBJ1-4	TRBV27	.	14	CASSSSISDKKLFF	TGTGCCAGCAGTTCGAGCATTAGTGATAAAAAACTGTTTTTT
.	TRBJ2-7	TRBV10-3	.	15	CAISESRDSPYEQYF	TGTGCCATCAGTGAGTCCAGGGACTCCCCCTACGAGCAGTACTTC
few	TRBJ2-2	TRBV5-4	.	14	CASSPFSNTGELFF	TGTGCCAGCAGCCCATTTTCGAACACCGGGGAGCTGTTTTTT
.	TRBJ1-5	TRBV10-3	.	13	CAISADINQPQHF	TGTGCCATCAGTGCGGACATCAATCAGCCCCAGCATTTT
.	TRBJ1-3	TRBV5-1	.	16	CASSITGPTSGNTIYF	TGCGCCAGCAGCATAACGGGACCCACCTCTGGAAACACCATATATTTT
.	TRBJ2-6	TRBV3-1/TRBV3-2	TRBD1	18	CASSRGQGRISGANVLTF	TGTGCCAGCAGCCGTGGACAGGGAAGAATTTCTGGGGCCAACGTCCTGACTTTC
.	TRBJ2-2	TRBV28	TRBD1	15	CASSRDRGNTGELFF	TGTGCCAGCAGTCGGGACAGGGGAAACACCGGGGAGCTGTTTTTT